The 30 T cell receptor beta chains presented below share a single source sample, sequenced in a study of cytomegalovirus exposure and HLA in healthy donors. The PCR contained 60 Vbeta and 13 Jbeta primers. Using immunoSEQ multiplex PCR, the repertoire was profiled, and TCRdb retains in-frame clones only, with some absent. Of about 140,000 clones in the sample, 70% to 85% were seen once. The sample comprised PBMCs. The receptors stem from a woman aged 45-60 years in good health and CMV-seropositive.

V usage is TRBV28 and J usage is TRBJ2-5, with 9 bases matching TRBD2. The CDR3 is 15 amino acids. Germline V gene lookup returns CDR1 MDHEN and CDR2 SYDVKM. J was trimmed by 1 base and V by 3 bases; bases with no gene match: 3. CDR3 region: CASSFYSGGQETQYF. The CDR3, as DNA: TGTGCCAGCAGTTTTTATAGCGGGGGCCAAGAGACCCAGTACTTC.

This chain links TRBV4-1 with TRBJ2-1, with D tentatively TRBD2 (6 bases). This CDR3 is built from 15 residues. V gave up 3 bases and J gave up 0 bases, with 9 bases separating them. From germline, CDR1 is MGHRA and CDR2 YSYEKL. The CDR3 is CASSQDGSSYNEQFF. In DNA, the CDR3 is TGCGCCAGCAGCCAGGACGGGAGCTCCTACAATGAGCAGTTCTTC.

V is TRBV14 and J is TRBJ2-7; no clear D. Looked up from germline, CDR1 is SGHDN and CDR2 is FVKESK. The CDR3 has 14 amino acids. V lost 0 bases and J 2 bases, leaving 8 bases between the germline ends. The CDR3 region is CASSQEERAYEQYF. The CDR3 DNA follows: TGTGCCAGCAGCCAAGAGGAACGGGCCTACGAGCAGTACTTC.

This chain connects TRBV30 to TRBJ1-1, with a weak D call TRBD1 (6 bases). The V gene's germline CDR1 is GTSNPN and CDR2 SVGIG (reference sequence). There are 16 residues in the CDR3. The germline V and J ends were trimmed by 0 bases and 1 base, with 15 bases remaining between them. CDR3 region: CAWSVGDTLGNTEAFF. DNA of the CDR3: TGTGCCTGGAGTGTGGGGGACACCCTAGGGAACACTGAAGCTTTCTTT.

The V gene is TRBV5-1, the J gene TRBJ1-3; D gene unclear. V was shortened by 0 bases and J by 0 bases, with 10 bases between the two germline ends. Germline V gene data show CDR1 as SGHRS and CDR2 as YFSETQ. The CDR3 is 16 amino acids. This chain's CDR3 is CASSLELTSSGNTIYF. The CDR3 DNA reads as TGCGCCAGCAGCTTGGAACTGACAAGCTCTGGAAACACCATATATTTT. Supplemented by reference TRBV5-1 and TRBJ1-3, the full variable domain reads KAGVTQTPRYLIKTRGQQVTLSCSPISGHRSVSWYQQTPGQGLQFLFEYFSETQRNKGNFPGRFSGRQFSNSRSEMNVSTLELGDSALYLCASSLELTSSGNTIYFGEGSWLTVV.

The genes are TRBV21-1 and TRBJ2-7; the table's D call, TRBD1, has no DNA check behind it. TRBV21-1 is classified as a pseudogene. The CDR3 covers 11 residues. In DNA, the CDR3 is TGTGAGGACAGGGGGTGTTACGAGCAGTACTTC. Protein sequence: CEDRGCYEQYF.

Regarding this clone: Other DNA sequences in the sample encode the same CDR3. This chain joins TRBV15 and TRBJ2-5, with TRBD1 identical over 7 bases. J was trimmed by 5 bases and V by 0 bases; bases with no gene match: 0. Germline CDR1 is LNHNV and CDR2 is YYDKDF (reference sequence). The CDR3 runs 13 residues. The CDR3 coding sequence is TGTGCCACCAGCAGAGACAGGGGGGAGACCCAGTACTTC. This sequence encodes CATSRDRGETQYF. Complete variable domain (other parts from reference TRBV15 and TRBJ2-5): DAMVIQNPRYQVTQFGKPVTLSCSQTLNHNVMYWYQQKSSQAPKLLFHYYDKDFNNEADTPDNFQSRRPNTSFCFLDIRSPGLGDTAMYLCATSRDRGETQYFGPGTRLLVL.

Notes on this clone: One end of the junction does not line up with germline, which may come from a read error. This chain joins TRBV5-5 and TRBJ1-5; D may be TRBD1 (5 bases). The CDR3 is 15 residues long. Per germline, CDR1 SGHKS and CDR2 YYEKEE (reference sequence). Here the CDR3 DNA reads TGTGCCAGCAGCTTCAGGGAGGGTGACAATCGGCCCCAGCATTTT. Its protein is CASSFREGDNRPQHF.

The chain links TRBV2 to TRBJ1-1; TRBD1 matches 9 bases. Germline V gives CDR1 SNHLY, CDR2 FYNNEI. J gave up 5 bases and V 8 bases, and 6 bases lay outside the gene matches. There are 13 residues in the CDR3. Written as DNA, the CDR3 is TGTGCCAGCGTGGGACAGGGTTGGACTGAAGCTTTCTTT. Translating it yields CASVGQGWTEAFF.

The chain joins TRBV6-6 to TRBJ2-7; D call uncertain. Looked up from germline, CDR1 is MNHNY and CDR2 is SVGAGI (reference sequence). V lost 4 bases and J 2 bases, leaving 9 bases between the germline ends. This CDR3 comprises 13 residues. DNA for the CDR3: TGTGCCAGCAGTTCCAGAGGTACCTACGAGCAGTACTTC. This sequence encodes CASSSRGTYEQYF.

This chain joins TRBV5-1 and TRBJ2-2, with D possibly being TRBD2 (5 bases). CDR3 size: 15 residues. Germline CDR1 is SGHRS and CDR2 is YFSETQ. Trimming pared 2 bases from V and 1 base from J, leaving 9 bases between. The CDR3 bases are TGCGCCAGCAGCTTAACGGGGATGAACACCGGGGAGCTGTTTTTT. Protein product: CASSLTGMNTGELFF. Full variable domain (missing parts from reference TRBV5-1 and TRBJ2-2): KAGVTQTPRYLIKTRGQQVTLSCSPISGHRSVSWYQQTPGQGLQFLFEYFSETQRNKGNFPGRFSGRQFSNSRSEMNVSTLELGDSALYLCASSLTGMNTGELFFGEGSRLTVL.

The chain couples TRBV2 to TRBJ2-1, with a weak D call TRBD2 (6 bases). From germline, CDR1 is SNHLY and CDR2 FYNNEI. The CDR3 is made up of 18 amino acids. V was shortened by 3 bases and J by 0 bases, with 18 bases between the two germline ends. In DNA, the CDR3 is TGTGCCAGCAGTGACCACGCCCGGGACTTTTACTCCTACAATGAGCAGTTCTTC. Protein sequence: CASSDHARDFYSYNEQFF.

This clone was seen only a few times. At one boundary the junction diverges from the germline segment, which might be a read error. The gene calls are TRBV28 and TRBJ2-7; 11 bases agree with TRBD1. The CDR3 spans 15 residues. Germline assignment: CDR1 MDHEN and CDR2 SYDVKM. The CDR3 bases are TGTGCCAGCAGTTTGTCGGGACAGGGGGTCTACGGGCAGTACTTC. It encodes CASSLSGQGVYGQYF.

The rearrangement links TRBV11-2 to TRBJ2-5, with 9 nucleotides matching TRBD1. The ends lost 3 bases at V and 5 bases at J; junction bases unmatched: 1. CDR1 is SGHAT and CDR2 is FQNNGV in the germline V gene. CDR3 length: 13 amino acids. The CDR3 loop is CASSFTGGETQYF. CDR3 coding DNA: TGTGCCAGCAGCTTTACAGGGGGCGAGACCCAGTACTTC.

The chain carries TRBV9 and TRBJ1-2; D is possibly TRBD1 (5 bases). The CDR3 has 16 amino acids. Germline CDR1 and CDR2: SGDLS and YYNGEE. V gave up 0 bases and J gave up 7 bases, with 19 bases separating them. CDR3 bases: TGTGCCAGCAGCGTAGTAGGGGAAGGGAGGATGGCTGGCTACACCTTC. Protein: CASSVVGEGRMAGYTF.

This chain links TRBV25-1 with TRBJ1-6, with 8 bases identical to TRBD1. This CDR3 has 14 amino acids. The germline V gene has CDR1 MGHDK and CDR2 SYGVNS. The ends lost 6 bases at V and 6 bases at J; junction bases unmatched: 4. CDR3 in DNA: TGTGCCAGCAGACAGGGGGTTAGTAATTCACCCCTCCACTTT. It encodes CASRQGVSNSPLHF.

The rearrangement uses TRBV7-9 and TRBJ2-1; 10 bases match TRBD2. This CDR3 region has 16 residues. From germline, CDR1 is SEHNR and CDR2 FQNEAQ (reference sequence). Trimming took 5 bases from V and 7 from J; bases not matched to a gene: 11. The CDR3: CASSTPGSGGSNEQFF. Written as DNA, the CDR3 is TGTGCCAGCAGCACCCCGGGTAGCGGGGGGTCGAATGAGCAGTTCTTC.

The sample holds a few counts of this clone. The chain combines TRBV23-1 with TRBJ2-7; D may be TRBD1 (6 bases). TRBV23-1 is classed as an ORF, of uncertain function. The CDR3 contains 17 residues. V lost 0 bases to trimming and J lost 1 base, with 16 bases between them. The CDR3 sequence: CASSQSKVRGPSYEQYF. DNA for the CDR3: TGCGCCAGCAGTCAATCGAAAGTCAGGGGACCTTCCTACGAGCAGTACTTC.

The J gene is TRBJ1-2, the V gene TRBV5-8, with 10 bases identical to TRBD1. Per the germline V gene, CDR1 is SGHTS and CDR2 is YDEGEE. J was trimmed by 5 bases and V by 4 bases; bases with no gene match: 5. The CDR3 is 14 residues long. CDR3 region: CASSRDRGGYGYTF. Here the CDR3 DNA reads TGTGCCAGCAGCAGGGACAGGGGCGGTTATGGCTACACCTTC.

The chain couples TRBV7-9 to TRBJ1-4; 7 bases agree with TRBD1. Germline assignment: CDR1 SEHNR and CDR2 FQNEAQ (reference sequence). This CDR3 is 15 amino acids long. The V and J ends lost 2 bases and 6 bases, in that order; junction bases with no gene match: 6. This CDR3 is CASSLRGGRDEKLFF. The DNA for the CDR3 is TGTGCCAGCAGCTTAAGAGGGGGCCGGGATGAAAAACTGTTTTTT. The full variable domain, its missing parts supplied by reference TRBV7-9 and TRBJ1-4, is DTGVSQNPRHKITKRGQNVTFRCDPISEHNRLYWYRQTLGQGPEFLTYFQNEAQLEKSRLLSDRFSAERPKGSFSTLEIQRTEQGDSAMYLCASSLRGGRDEKLFFGSGTQLSVL.

This clone was seen a single time. The J gene is TRBJ2-1, the V gene TRBV7-2, with 10 bases identical to TRBD1. V trimming: 5 bases; J trimming: 9 bases; junction bases outside the gene matches: 7. This CDR3 is built from 14 residues. Germline CDR1 and CDR2: SGHTA and FQGNSA. This CDR3 reads CASSLGTGAPEQFF. The CDR3 region has the DNA TGTGCCAGCAGCCTAGGGACAGGGGCTCCTGAGCAGTTCTTC.

The chain has TRBV28 and TRBJ1-6, with TRBD1 matching 7 bases. The CDR3 runs 14 residues. J gave up 6 bases and V 3 bases, and 2 bases lay outside the gene matches. Looked up from germline, CDR1 is MDHEN and CDR2 is SYDVKM. Here the CDR3 reads CASSLTGSNSPLHF. Written as DNA, the CDR3 is TGTGCCAGCAGTTTGACAGGGAGTAATTCACCCCTCCACTTT.

This rearrangement joins TRBV19 to TRBJ2-6, with TRBD2 as a possible D gene (6 bases). V shed 9 bases and J shed 2 bases, with 17 bases lying between them. In germline, CDR1 is LNHDA, CDR2 SQIVND (reference sequence). The CDR3 loop spans 16 amino acids. The CDR3 DNA reads as TGTGCCAGCACATGGTATGGGACTGCTGGGGCCAACGTCCTGACTTTC. Its translation is CASTWYGTAGANVLTF. Full variable domain (missing parts from reference TRBV19 and TRBJ2-6): DGGITQSPKYLFRKEGQNVTLSCEQNLNHDAMYWYRQDPGQGLRLIYYSQIVNDFQKGDIAEGYSVSREKKESFPLTVTSAQKNPTAFYLCASTWYGTAGANVLTFGAGSRLTVL.

The CDR3 coding sequence is TGTGCCAGCAGCTTGGGGACTCTGCCCACAGATACGCAGTATTTT. It specifies CASSLGTLPTDTQYF. The rearrangement uses TRBV5-5 and TRBJ2-3; possible D gene TRBD2, 5 bases. Looked up from germline, CDR1 is SGHKS and CDR2 is YYEKEE (reference sequence). With 0 bases removed from V and 2 bases from J, the gap between germline ends came to 10 bases. This CDR3 comprises 15 residues.

The chain combines TRBV7-3 with TRBJ2-5; D may be TRBD2 (7 bases). This CDR3 comprises 16 residues. V was trimmed by 1 base and J by 9 bases, leaving 21 bases between them. Germline V CDR1 and CDR2: SGHTA, FQGTGA. The CDR3 DNA reads as TGTGCCAGCAGCTTAAGGGCGGGGGCCCAATGGGGGGCCCAGTACTTC. Encoded protein: CASSLRAGAQWGAQYF.

The V and J genes are TRBV19 and TRBJ1-1; no clear D gene. In germline, CDR1 is LNHDA, CDR2 SQIVND (reference sequence). Trimming took 5 bases from V and 1 from J, leaving 8 bases between them. The CDR3 covers 13 residues. The CDR3 coding sequence is TGTGCCAGTAGTCGTCTAGAGAACACTGAAGCTTTCTTT. It translates to CASSRLENTEAFF.

The J gene is TRBJ1-2, the V gene TRBV5-1, with 7 bases fitting TRBD1. The CDR3 contains 14 residues. CDR1 is SGHRS, CDR2 YFSETQ, per germline. The V gene end was trimmed by 0 bases and the J gene end by 7 bases; junction bases not matched to a gene: 6. The CDR3 here is CASSLDLDRAGYTF. The CDR3 DNA reads as TGCGCCAGCAGCTTGGACCTTGACAGGGCTGGCTACACCTTC.

The V and J genes are TRBV27 and TRBJ2-3; 9 bases align to TRBD2. CDR1 is MNHEY, CDR2 SMNVEV, per germline (reference sequence). J gave up 4 bases and V 7 bases, and 6 bases lay outside the gene matches. The CDR3 spans 14 residues. The CDR3 sequence is CASKRLAAPDTQYF. CDR3 in DNA: TGTGCCAGCAAACGACTAGCGGCCCCAGATACGCAGTATTTT.

This clone was observed once. The genes are TRBV19 and TRBJ2-2; tentative D call: TRBD1 (5 bases). Per germline, CDR1 LNHDA and CDR2 SQIVND (reference sequence). V was trimmed by 7 bases and J by 1 base, leaving 13 bases between them. The CDR3 runs 15 residues. The CDR3 sequence: CASTPRGVNTGELFF. CDR3 bases: TGTGCCAGTACCCCTAGGGGCGTGAACACCGGGGAGCTGTTTTTT.

The rearrangement uses TRBV6-6 and TRBJ1-4, with TRBD1 matching over 9 bases. Germline V CDR1 and CDR2: MNHNY, SVGAGI (reference sequence). This CDR3 is 15 amino acids long. V was clipped by 6 bases and J by 12 bases; unmatched bases: 14. The CDR3 DNA sequence: TGTGCCAGCAGCGCGACGGGACAGGGCGGATTGCAACTGTTTTTT. This translates into CASSATGQGGLQLFF.